The sequence of this T cell receptor beta chain was determined in a study of blood T cell repertoires in COVID-19. The germline gives CDR1 MDHEN, CDR2 SYDVKM. V gave up 6 bases and J gave up 9 bases; unmatched junction bases: 11. The CDR3 loop spans 16 amino acids. How the authors handled the data: How many nucleated cells were present was estimated from reference gene primer amplification. Measured with immunoSEQ multiplex PCR; TCRdb has only the in-frame clones, and not every one. Clone size and V and J calls were adopted from that table, with D and trimming inferred from the DNA. The repertoire includes 72,000 or so clones, 80% to 90% of them detected once, and 5.8% sits in the top ten.

This clonotype was obtained from a man between 45 and 60 years old with active COVID-19. The chain has TRBV28 and TRBJ2-7; 16 bases align to TRBD2. Specimen: peripheral blood. The chain's CDR3 is CASSNSGTSGRAGQYF. DNA of the CDR3: TGTGCCAGCAGCAATTCGGGGACTAGCGGGAGGGCTGGGCAGTACTTC.